These 18 T cell receptor beta chains were sequenced from one sample in a study of T cells in Graves' hyperthyroidism and ophthalmopathy. The investigators amplified TCR beta CDR3 regions from RNA transcripts. Using the HTBI primer set, a first-round RT-PCR was run on the TCR CDR3. Via MiXCR, TCRdb re-called the multiplex PCR reads, giving one row per CDR3 protein. The repertoire has about 520,000 distinct CDR3 sequences, around 24% of them found once; the top ten carry over 9%. The sequenced sample consisted of blood. All receptors come from a woman in her twenties or thirties with Graves' ophthalmopathy.

The genes are TRBV11-2 and TRBJ1-2; no clear D. With 0 bases removed from V and 8 bases from J, the gap between germline ends came to 10 bases. Per the germline V gene, CDR1 is SGHAT and CDR2 is FQNNGV. The length of the CDR3 is 13 residues. The CDR3 bases are TGTGCCAGCAGCTTAGATTCATTTTCCGGCTACACCTTC. Protein sequence: CASSLDSFSGYTF.

The chain employs TRBV28 and TRBJ2-7, with D possibly TRBD1 on 6 matching bases. Germline lookup yields CDR1 MDHEN and CDR2 SYDVKM. This CDR3 has 12 residues. The V and J ends lost 8 bases and 4 bases respectively, with 12 bases between them. This CDR3 reads CASGDRQYEQYF. The CDR3 bases are TGTGCCAGCGGTGACAGGCAGTACGAGCAGTACTTC.

This clonotype has more than one count but fewer than ten. The CDR3 loop is CASSLQGSRAEAFF. In nucleotides, the CDR3 is TGTGCCAGCAGTCTTCAGGGATCTCGGGCTGAAGCTTTCTTT. The J gene is TRBJ1-1, the V gene TRBV12-3 or TRBV12-4; TRBD1 is a possible D gene (5 bases). Trimming stripped 5 bases from V and 6 bases from J, with 16 bases between. The CDR3 totals 14 residues.

This clonotype was detected many times. V is TRBV20-1 and J is TRBJ2-7, with 10 bases lining up with TRBD1. The CDR3 sequence is 15 residues long. V was pared by 0 bases and J by 6 bases, with 8 bases of the junction left unmatched. Germline CDR1 and CDR2: DFQATT and SNEGSKA (reference sequence). CDR3 residues: CSAREQGTGAGEQYF. CDR3 bases: TGCAGTGCTAGAGAACAAGGGACAGGGGCGGGCGAGCAGTACTTC.

This clonotype was seen only a few times. The chain recombines TRBV6-1 with TRBJ2-7; tentatively, D is TRBD1 (6 bases). Germline lookup yields CDR1 MNHNS and CDR2 SASEGT. Trimming stripped 6 bases from V and 6 bases from J, with 21 bases between. CDR3 size: 15 residues. The CDR3 region is CASSPPYRVGGEQYF. CDR3 coding DNA: TGTGCCAGCAGCCCTCCCTACAGGGTGGGCGGCGAGCAGTACTTC.

The chain recombines TRBV11-2 with TRBJ2-5; tentatively, D is TRBD2 (6 bases). The CDR3 is 19 residues long. The germline V and J ends were trimmed by 5 bases and 1 base, with 26 bases remaining between them. Germline CDR1 and CDR2: SGHAT and FQNNGV. CDR3 bases: TGTGCCAGCAGCGATGACCGTGACCAGGAGGGCGGCATCCAAGAGACCCAGTACTTC. This codes for CASSDDRDQEGGIQETQYF.

The rearrangement joins TRBV6-5 to TRBJ1-2; D possibly corresponds to TRBD1 (6 bases). Germline values: CDR1 MNHEY, CDR2 SVGAGI. CDR3 length: 16 residues. V dropped 0 bases and J dropped 2 bases, with 13 bases sitting between them. The CDR3 reads CASSYSPDSTNYGYTF. As DNA, the CDR3 is TGTGCCAGCAGTTACTCACCGGACAGCACGAACTATGGCTACACCTTC.

This clonotype was detected ten times or more. A read error may be the cause here, since a much bigger clone is one base away. The chain employs TRBV24-1 and TRBJ1-2; 8 bases align to TRBD1. Germline values: CDR1 KGHDR, CDR2 SFDVKD. The CDR3 length is 15 residues. CDR3 residues: CATTPGAGGSYGYAF. In nucleotides, the CDR3 is TGTGCCACCACCCCTGGGGCAGGGGGCAGCTATGGCTACGCCTTC.

This clonotype was seen at least ten times. The chain couples TRBV20-1 to TRBJ2-7; D is ambiguous. V lost 2 bases and J lost 6, with 17 bases in between. The CDR3 contains 14 residues. Germline CDR1 and CDR2: DFQATT and SNEGSKA (reference sequence). The CDR3 sequence: CSARPYPGLSEQYF. DNA for the CDR3: TGCAGTGCTAGACCCTACCCAGGTTTGAGCGAGCAGTACTTC.

The table lists this clonotype with many counts. The chain employs TRBV12-3 or TRBV12-4 and TRBJ1-5; possibly TRBD1 for D (5 bases). V was cut by 3 bases and J by 0 bases, with 9 bases left in between. The CDR3 contains 15 residues. The CDR3 DNA follows: TGTGCCAGCAGTTTGCAGGGATATAGCAATCAGCCCCAGCATTTT. It is translated as CASSLQGYSNQPQHF.

This clonotype has at least ten counts. The chain combines TRBV15 with TRBJ2-6; D is uncertain. This CDR3 is 18 amino acids long. Trimming removed 1 base at V and 1 base at J, with 14 bases between. Germline CDR1 LNHNV, CDR2 YYDKDF (reference sequence). The CDR3: CATSRGFHTPSGANVLTF. DNA of the CDR3: TGTGCCACCAGCAGAGGCTTCCATACCCCTTCTGGGGCCAACGTCCTGACTTTC.

This clonotype was recorded at least ten times. The chain employs TRBV4-1 and TRBJ2-7; either TRBD1 or TRBD2 may fit D (6 bases each). Between the trimmed V and J ends, which lost 3 bases and 6 bases, there was a span of 24 bases. There are 17 residues in the CDR3. In germline, CDR1 is MGHRA, CDR2 YSYEKL. The CDR3: CASSHYPPQGPRGEQYF. The CDR3 region has the DNA TGCGCCAGCAGCCATTACCCCCCTCAGGGGCCGCGGGGCGAGCAGTACTTC.

This clonotype was counted ten times or more. The CDR3 DNA reads as TGTGCCAGCAGCCCGATTGAGGGGGTGGTTAGCAATCAGCCCCAGCATTTT. Protein product: CASSPIEGVVSNQPQHF. V usage is TRBV11-2 and J usage is TRBJ1-5; the D gene is possibly TRBD1 (6 bases). The germline V gene has CDR1 SGHAT and CDR2 FQNNGV. V was pared by 5 bases and J by 0 bases, with 17 bases between. The CDR3 totals 17 residues.

There are many counts of this clonotype. This chain uses TRBV6-2 or TRBV6-3 with TRBJ1-5; 7 bases agree with TRBD1. CDR3 size: 13 residues. Trimming took 4 bases from V and 11 from J; bases not matched to a gene: 8. In germline, CDR1 is MNHEY, CDR2 SVGEGT. CDR3 coding DNA: TGTGCCAGCAGTTTAAACAGGGGTGATGCCCAGCATTTT. Translation gives CASSLNRGDAQHF.

This chain links TRBV7-2 with TRBJ2-7, with 7 nucleotides matching TRBD1. CDR1 and CDR2 (germline): SGHTA, FQGNSA. The CDR3 has 15 residues. The V gene end was trimmed by 4 bases and the J gene end by 1 base; junction bases not matched to a gene: 7. The CDR3 loop is CASSSARGPSYEQYF. In nucleotides, the CDR3 is TGTGCCAGCAGCTCAGCGAGGGGGCCATCCTACGAGCAGTACTTC.

This clonotype was counted ten times or more. V usage is TRBV20-1 and J usage is TRBJ2-4; no definite D call. This CDR3 is 14 amino acids long. V lost 6 bases and J 0 bases, leaving 12 bases between the germline ends. Germline CDR1 is DFQATT and CDR2 is SNEGSKA (reference sequence). The CDR3 sequence: CSAIDPLAKNIQYF. CDR3 DNA sequence: TGCAGTGCAATAGACCCATTAGCCAAAAACATTCAGTACTTC.

This clonotype was counted between two and nine times. The chain carries TRBV5-6 and TRBJ2-7; no clear D. V shed 6 bases and J shed 3 bases, with 10 bases lying between them. CDR3 size: 12 residues. Germline-derived CDR1 and CDR2 are SGHDT and YYEEEE. The CDR3 sequence is CASNYRRYEQYF. For the CDR3, the DNA is TGTGCCAGCAACTACCGACGCTACGAGCAGTACTTC.

This clonotype was found a few times. V is TRBV9 and J is TRBJ2-7, with D possibly TRBD1 on 6 matching bases. The CDR3 loop spans 13 amino acids. CDR1 SGDLS and CDR2 YYNGEE come from the germline V gene. V lost 0 bases, J lost 7 bases, and 11 bases lay in between. This CDR3 reads CASSVVEGEEQYF. In DNA, the CDR3 is TGTGCCAGCAGCGTAGTAGAGGGGGAAGAGCAGTACTTC.